Shown below are 28 T cell receptor beta chains from a single sample sequenced in a study of stem cell transplantation in POMP-related autoinflammatory disease (dated by TCRdb to about 2021). The time point tag for this specimen amounts to: after hematopoietic stem cell transplant. The library came from the immunoSEQ multiplex PCR assay. This is the immuneACCESS table as TCRdb keeps it, with only in-frame sequences that have V and J called. A part of the clones is gone; compared with another copy, unresolved V genes explain less than half, and the rest is unexplained. This sample holds 8,000 to 9,000 clones; 80% to 90% were observed only once. Of the sample, around an eighth falls within the top ten clones. Sample: CD8+ T cells from PBMCs, taken after stem cell transplantation. Receptors originate from a human patient with POMP-related autoinflammation and immune dysregulation (PRAID). Post transplant, some T cells may arise from the graft donor.

V and J are TRBV19 and TRBJ2-1, with D maybe TRBD1 (6 bases). Trimming shortened V by 5 bases and J by 8 bases, and 22 bases separated the two germline ends. Looked up from germline, CDR1 is LNHDA and CDR2 is SQIVND (reference sequence). This CDR3 comprises 16 residues. The CDR3 bases are TGTGCCAGTAGTCTCGAATGGGGACATCTTTTGGATGAGCAGTTCTTC. Encoded protein: CASSLEWGHLLDEQFF.

The rearrangement uses TRBV12-3 or TRBV12-4 and TRBJ1-4, with D unclear. CDR3 length: 12 residues. Trimming left V 3 bases short and J 8 bases short, with 7 bases between. CDR3 DNA: TGTGCCAGCAGTTTGGGGTACGAAAAACTGTTTTTT. Encoded protein: CASSLGYEKLFF.

V and J are TRBV12-3 or TRBV12-4 and TRBJ2-3, with D perhaps matching TRBD1 or TRBD2 (5 bases each). The V gene lost 7 bases and the J gene lost 5 bases, with 13 bases spanning the gap. This CDR3 has 13 amino acids. CDR3: CASTPNGGDTQYF. CDR3 nucleotides: TGTGCCAGCACCCCGAATGGGGGAGATACGCAGTATTTT.

A few counts support this clone. The chain links TRBV11-2 to TRBJ2-3, with D hard to call. This CDR3 spans 11 amino acids. The V gene lost 8 bases and the J gene lost 3 bases, with 6 bases spanning the gap. Germline V gene sequence: CDR1 SGHAT, CDR2 FQNNGV. Here the CDR3 DNA reads TGTGCCAGCTTGTGGACAGATACGCAGTATTTT. Protein: CASLWTDTQYF.

This clone was recorded only once. This chain connects TRBV4-1 to TRBJ1-2, with unresolved D. Germline-derived CDR1 and CDR2 are MGHRA and YSYEKL. Trimming took off 4 bases at V and 5 bases at J, with 26 bases between the two ends. The CDR3 runs to 18 residues. The CDR3 region has the DNA TGCGCCAGCAGCCCAGTACACGACCGGGCCACCGGAGGGTATGGCTACACCTTC. Amino acid sequence: CASSPVHDRATGGYGYTF.

This clone came up once. The V gene is TRBV5-1, the J gene TRBJ2-7; 8 bases map to TRBD2. CDR1 is SGHRS, CDR2 YFSETQ, per germline. Trimming removed 0 bases from V and 2 bases from J; junction bases left unmatched: 1. This CDR3 has 14 amino acids. CDR3 DNA: TGCGCCAGCAGCTTGGGGGGACTAGCCTACGAGCAGTACTTC. This encodes CASSLGGLAYEQYF.

The V and J genes are TRBV27 and TRBJ2-7; TRBD2 matches at 14 bases. The length of the CDR3 is 21 residues. Germline CDR1 MNHEY, CDR2 SMNVEV (reference sequence). V dropped 3 bases and J dropped 0; count of bases not matched to a gene: 16. The CDR3 region has the DNA TGTGCCAGCAGTTTGCGGGCCCGAGGGACTAGCGGGAGATTGGGCTCCTACGAGCAGTACTTC. This encodes CASSLRARGTSGRLGSYEQYF.

The chain is built from TRBV27 and TRBJ2-7; 8 nucleotides match TRBD2. J lost 3 bases, V lost 5 bases, and 6 bases had no gene match. The germline V gene has CDR1 MNHEY and CDR2 SMNVEV (reference sequence). CDR3 length: 14 amino acids. The CDR3 DNA follows: TGTGCCAGCAGTCCGGGACTAGGTGTCTACGAGCAGTACTTC. This translates into CASSPGLGVYEQYF.

CDR3 DNA sequence: TGTGCCAGTAGCTACAGTAGCAATCAGCCCCAGCATTTT. This translates into CASSYSSNQPQHF. The chain couples TRBV19 to TRBJ1-5; unclear D gene. The V gene's germline CDR1 is LNHDA and CDR2 SQIVND (reference sequence). The germline V and J ends were trimmed by 6 bases and 0 bases, with 6 bases remaining between them. CDR3 size: 13 residues. Filled out from reference TRBV19 and TRBJ1-5, the complete variable domain reads DGGITQSPKYLFRKEGQNVTLSCEQNLNHDAMYWYRQDPGQGLRLIYYSQIVNDFQKGDIAEGYSVSREKKESFPLTVTSAQKNPTAFYLCASSYSSNQPQHFGDGTRLSIL.

V gene TRBV6-6 combines with J gene TRBJ2-7; D uncertain. Germline CDR1 and CDR2: MNHNY and SVGAGI (reference sequence). The CDR3 is 11 amino acids. With 4 bases removed from V and 3 bases from J, the gap between germline ends came to 4 bases. CDR3 protein: CASSSYYEQYF. The CDR3, as DNA: TGTGCCAGCAGTTCCTACTACGAGCAGTACTTC.

The J gene is TRBJ2-3, the V gene TRBV6-5; TRBD1 matches at 7 bases. With V trimmed by 4 bases and J by 5 bases, 3 bases remained unmatched. This CDR3 is 13 amino acids long. From germline, CDR1 is MNHEY and CDR2 SVGAGI. The chain's CDR3 is CASSSRTGDTQYF. The CDR3 DNA reads as TGTGCCAGCAGTTCTCGGACAGGAGATACGCAGTATTTT.

This clone was seen only once. The rearrangement links TRBV5-1 to TRBJ1-2; D perhaps matches TRBD1 (5 bases). The germline gives CDR1 SGHRS, CDR2 YFSETQ. Trimming pared 3 bases from V and 5 bases from J, leaving 11 bases between. The CDR3 contains 13 residues. CDR3 sequence: CASSSARQYGYTF. The CDR3 coding sequence is TGCGCCAGCAGCTCCGCTAGACAGTATGGCTACACCTTC.

The chain uses TRBV7-8 and TRBJ2-7; D is possibly TRBD2 (5 bases). The CDR3 has 11 residues. Germline V gene data show CDR1 as SGHVS and CDR2 as FQNEAQ. The ends were cut back, 5 bases at V and 6 bases at J, with 8 bases in the middle. CDR3 bases: TGTGCCAGCAGCATTACTAGCGAGCAGTACTTC. Protein sequence: CASSITSEQYF.

This rearrangement joins TRBV19 to TRBJ1-2, with a weak D call TRBD1 (5 bases). With 4 bases removed from V and 8 bases from J, the gap between germline ends came to 8 bases. Germline V gene data show CDR1 as LNHDA and CDR2 as SQIVND (reference sequence). This CDR3 is built from 11 residues. The CDR3 reads CASSTGKGYTF. In DNA form, the CDR3 reads TGTGCCAGTAGTACAGGGAAAGGCTACACCTTC.

The V and J genes are TRBV21-1 and TRBJ1-1; the D call in the table, TRBD1, was not verified against the DNA. TRBV21-1 is noted as a pseudogene. The CDR3 contains 16 residues. The CDR3, as DNA: TGTGCCAGCAGCAAAGCTTCGGCAGGGGGCTACACTGAAGCTTTCTTT. It encodes CASSKASAGGYTEAFF.

The gene calls are TRBV29-1 and TRBJ1-2; a possible D gene is TRBD1 (5 bases). V gave up 6 bases and J gave up 1 base, with 9 bases separating them. This CDR3 contains 12 residues. CDR1 is SQVTM, CDR2 ANQGSEA, per germline. The CDR3 DNA reads TGCAGCGTGTCAGGGCTTAACTATGGCTACACCTTC. It encodes CSVSGLNYGYTF. The full variable domain, completed using reference TRBV29-1 and TRBJ1-2, is SAVISQKPSRDICQRGTSLTIQCQVDSQVTMMFWYRQQPGQSLTLIATANQGSEATYESGFVIDKFPISRPNLTFSTLTVSNMSPEDSSIYLCSVSGLNYGYTFGSGTRLTVV.

The CDR3: CASTKPGVLNSPLHF. The DNA of the CDR3 is TGTGCCAGCACCAAACCGGGGGTGCTAAATTCACCCCTCCACTTT. V and J are TRBV28 and TRBJ1-6; TRBD1 might be the D (5 bases). With 7 bases removed from V and 7 bases from J, the gap between germline ends came to 17 bases. The CDR3 spans 15 residues. Germline lookup yields CDR1 MDHEN and CDR2 SYDVKM.

The chain has TRBV9 and TRBJ1-5, with 7 bases lining up with TRBD1. The CDR3 is 16 residues long. Germline lookup yields CDR1 SGDLS and CDR2 YYNGEE. The junction had 11 bases not matched to a gene; V was cut back by 3 bases and J by 5 bases. The CDR3 reads CASSAHDRVGDQPQHF. The CDR3 nucleotides are TGTGCCAGCAGCGCCCACGACAGGGTGGGTGATCAGCCCCAGCATTTT. The whole variable domain, remainder taken from reference TRBV9 and TRBJ1-5, is DSGVTQTPKHLITATGQRVTLRCSPRSGDLSVYWYQQSLDQGLQFLIQYYNGEERAKGNILERFSAQQFPDLHSELNLSSLELGDSALYFCASSAHDRVGDQPQHFGDGTRLSIL.

The V and J genes are TRBV6-6 and TRBJ1-5, with 8 bases lining up with TRBD1. V shed 5 bases, J shed 0 bases, and the junction held 9 bases outside the gene matches. Germline-derived CDR1 and CDR2 are MNHNY and SVGAGI (reference sequence). This CDR3 comprises 17 residues. The CDR3 spells CASSLGQGPYSNQPQHF. In DNA form, the CDR3 reads TGTGCCAGCAGTCTTGGACAGGGCCCTTATAGCAATCAGCCCCAGCATTTT.

The chain carries TRBV29-1 and TRBJ2-3; TRBD2 agrees at 7 bases. The V gene's germline CDR1 is SQVTM and CDR2 ANQGSEA. V was pared by 0 bases and J by 4 bases, with 10 bases of the junction left unmatched. This CDR3 contains 16 residues. CDR3 coding DNA: TGCAGCGTTGAAGATGCCGCGGGAGTGAGCGCAGATACGCAGTATTTT. Encoded protein: CSVEDAAGVSADTQYF.

The chain combines TRBV27 with TRBJ2-6, with a possible D match to TRBD2 (5 bases). This CDR3 contains 16 residues. Germline V lookup: CDR1 MNHEY, CDR2 SMNVEV (reference sequence). Deletions cut 5 bases from V and 4 bases from J, with 15 bases between. CDR3 protein: CASSPYIGLGANVLTF. The CDR3 DNA reads TGTGCCAGCAGTCCATATATCGGACTGGGGGCCAACGTCCTGACTTTC.

V and J are TRBV29-1 and TRBJ2-2; D perhaps matches TRBD2 (6 bases). Germline lookup yields CDR1 SQVTM and CDR2 ANQGSEA. V dropped 8 bases and J dropped 3 bases, with 13 bases sitting between them. This CDR3 is 13 amino acids long. The CDR3 loop is CSSRWGDTGELFF. The CDR3 DNA reads as TGCAGCTCCCGGTGGGGGGACACCGGGGAGCTGTTTTTT.

This rearrangement joins TRBV24-1 to TRBJ1-2; a weak D match, TRBD1 (6 bases). With 1 base removed from V and 8 bases from J, the gap between germline ends came to 10 bases. Germline assignment: CDR1 KGHDR and CDR2 SFDVKD. This CDR3 has 13 amino acids. DNA for the CDR3: TGTGCCACCAGTGATTTCGGGGGGCGCGGCTACACCTTC. This gives the protein CATSDFGGRGYTF.

The chain has TRBV15 and TRBJ2-1; D is unresolved. This CDR3 contains 10 residues. Germline CDR1 and CDR2: LNHNV and YYDKDF (reference sequence). Trimming removed 8 bases from V and 7 bases from J, with 6 bases in between. The CDR3 DNA reads as TGTGCCACCGGCGGTAATGAGCAGTTCTTC. This gives the protein CATGGNEQFF.

The V gene is TRBV10-2, the J gene TRBJ2-2; D unclear. This CDR3 spans 15 amino acids. Looked up from germline, CDR1 is WSHSY and CDR2 is SAAADI. Trimming stripped 4 bases from V and 0 bases from J, with 9 bases between. The CDR3 reads CASSVGLANTGELFF. The CDR3 DNA follows: TGCGCCAGCAGTGTCGGCCTAGCGAACACCGGGGAGCTGTTTTTT.

This chain uses TRBV28 with TRBJ1-2; 8 bases agree with TRBD1. This CDR3 has 15 amino acids. With 2 bases clipped from V and 6 bases from J, the junction kept 8 bases outside the gene matches. Germline CDR1 reads MDHEN; CDR2 reads SYDVKM. The CDR3 nucleotides are TGTGCCAGCAGTTTAAGTAGGGCAGGGGGCGATGGCTACACCTTC. This sequence encodes CASSLSRAGGDGYTF.

The chain is built from TRBV6-5 and TRBJ2-7, with D hard to call. The CDR3 loop spans 15 amino acids. Deletions cut 2 bases from V and 1 base from J, with 12 bases between. Per the germline V gene, CDR1 is MNHEY and CDR2 is SVGAGI. CDR3 DNA sequence: TGTGCCAGCAGTTACGGGTGGGCGCTTTCCTACGAGCAGTACTTC. Its translation is CASSYGWALSYEQYF.

V gene TRBV19 combines with J gene TRBJ1-2; D is possibly TRBD1 (6 bases). From germline, CDR1 is LNHDA and CDR2 SQIVND (reference sequence). The CDR3 has 14 amino acids. The V end was cut by 3 bases, the J end by 10 bases, with 18 bases between. The CDR3 nucleotides are TGTGCCAGTAGTATCGCCACAGGGAGGTTTGTCTACACCTTC. Its protein product is CASSIATGRFVYTF.